The 30 T cell receptor beta chains below were found in one sample sequenced in a study of blood T cells in healthy people across ages. Through a sample-barcoded 5' primer and a J-beta primer mix, a second PCR was run for roughly 6 to 12 cycles. TCRdb re-called the 5' RACE reads through MiXCR, storing one row per CDR3 protein. Here the sample spans 550,000 to 650,000 distinct CDR3 sequences, over 25% being singletons. The same data also went into a second study, on T cells of mothers and their children.

The material sequenced was blood. These receptors were obtained from a boy aged 2 to 10 in good health.

The chain links TRBV20-1 to TRBJ1-2, with TRBD1 as a possible D gene (5 bases). Germline assignment: CDR1 DFQATT and CDR2 SNEGSKA (reference sequence). The CDR3 extends over 15 amino acids. Trimming took off 3 bases at V and 2 bases at J, with 16 bases between the two ends. The DNA of the CDR3 is TGCAGTGCTAGTGGGGCAGCATACTTAAACTATGGCTACACCTTC. This encodes CSASGAAYLNYGYTF.

This clonotype occurred a few times. The V call is TRBV20-1, the J call TRBJ1-5; 7 bases fit TRBD1. Trimming at V came to 6 bases and at J to 2 bases, leaving 7 bases not matched to a gene. The CDR3 covers 14 residues. Germline V gives CDR1 DFQATT, CDR2 SNEGSKA (reference sequence). The CDR3 loop reads CSAADRMGNQPQHF. Here the CDR3 DNA reads TGCAGTGCCGCGGACAGGATGGGCAATCAGCCCCAGCATTTT.

This clonotype has only a few counts. The chain couples TRBV20-1 to TRBJ2-1, with D possibly being TRBD1 (5 bases). V was pared by 4 bases and J by 9 bases, with 13 bases between. CDR3 length: 12 amino acids. Per germline, CDR1 DFQATT and CDR2 SNEGSKA (reference sequence). The CDR3 DNA sequence: TGCAGTGCTATGACAGCAGGCATTGAGCAGTTCTTC. Its translation is CSAMTAGIEQFF.

The J gene is TRBJ2-6, the V gene TRBV7-8; D uncertain. Germline loops: CDR1 SGHVS, CDR2 FQNEAQ. The CDR3 loop spans 16 amino acids. Trimming took 5 bases from V and 3 from J, leaving 14 bases between them. CDR3 loop: CASSHLVNIGANVLTF. DNA of the CDR3: TGTGCCAGCAGCCACCTCGTTAACATTGGGGCCAACGTCCTGACTTTC. The full variable domain, with the rest looked up from reference TRBV7-8 and TRBJ2-6, is GAGVSQSPRYKVAKRGQDVALRCDPISGHVSLFWYQQALGQGPEFLTYFQNEAQLDKSGLPSDRFFAERPEGSVSTLKIQRTQQEDSAVYLCASSHLVNIGANVLTFGAGSRLTVL.

V is TRBV4-2 and J is TRBJ2-1, with 8 nucleotides matching TRBD2. Germline loops: CDR1 LGHNA, CDR2 YNFKEQ. This CDR3 has 15 residues. V gave up 5 bases and J gave up 3 bases; unmatched junction bases: 6. DNA of the CDR3: TGTGCCAGCAGCGAGGGACTAGAAAGCTACAATGAGCAGTTCTTC. This gives the protein CASSEGLESYNEQFF.

There are many counts of this clonotype. The rearrangement links TRBV20-1 to TRBJ2-1; TRBD1 might be the D (6 bases). The CDR3 is made up of 14 amino acids. Germline CDR1 and CDR2: DFQATT and SNEGSKA (reference sequence). Trimming removed 0 bases from V and 3 bases from J, with 9 bases in between. The CDR3 DNA sequence: TGCAGTGCTAGAGATGAGGGGGTCTACAATGAGCAGTTCTTC. Translating it yields CSARDEGVYNEQFF.

The V and J genes are TRBV29-1 and TRBJ1-1; weak D call: TRBD1 (5 bases). Germline V lookup: CDR1 SQVTM, CDR2 ANQGSEA. CDR3 length equals 15 residues. The germline V and J ends were trimmed by 7 bases and 4 bases, with 22 bases remaining between them. In nucleotides, the CDR3 is TGCAGCGCTGGGCGAGGAGGGGCACGGTTCACTGAAGCTTTCTTT. It specifies CSAGRGGARFTEAFF.

The gene calls are TRBV21-1 and TRBJ1-1; the listed D gene, TRBD1, was not tested against the DNA. TRBV21-1 is deemed a pseudogene. CDR3 length: 17 residues. The DNA for the CDR3 is TGTGCCAGCAGCAAAGGCCTGGGACAACCCATGAACACTGAAGCTTTCTTT. It translates to CASSKGLGQPMNTEAFF.

At least ten counts were recorded for this clonotype. J is TRBJ1-2 and V is TRBV12-3 or TRBV12-4, with D unclear. V was shortened by 3 bases and J by 4 bases, with 9 bases between the two germline ends. CDR3 length equals 13 residues. This chain's CDR3 is CASSLSRIYGYTF. CDR3 nucleotides: TGTGCCAGCAGTTTGTCGCGGATCTATGGCTACACCTTC.

This clonotype was counted at least ten times. The chain links TRBV6-6 to TRBJ2-2; D perhaps matches TRBD2 (6 bases). The germline CDR1 and CDR2 sequences are MNHNY and SVGAGI (reference sequence). CDR3 length: 13 amino acids. Trimming took off 11 bases at V and 3 bases at J, with 13 bases between the two ends. The CDR3 reads CAAGDSYTGELFF. The CDR3 region has the DNA TGTGCCGCCGGGGACTCATACACCGGGGAGCTGTTTTTT.

J is TRBJ1-5 and V is TRBV12-3 or TRBV12-4, with TRBD1 matching over 12 bases. The CDR3 has 16 residues. V gave up 1 base and J gave up 3 bases; unmatched junction bases: 1. CDR3 sequence (DNA): TGTGCCAGCAGTTTAGGGGACAGGGGGCCCAATCAGCCCCAGCATTTT. As protein: CASSLGDRGPNQPQHF.

This clonotype was detected a few times. This chain joins TRBV12-3 or TRBV12-4 and TRBJ2-5, with 7 nucleotides matching TRBD2. The DNA end favors TRBJ2-7, so the J call may be wrong. The CDR3 totals 14 residues. CDR3 protein: CASSTLGGTYEQYF. CDR3 nucleotides: TGTGCCAGCAGCACCTTGGGGGGGACCTACGAGCAGTACTTC.

The V and J genes are TRBV29-1 and TRBJ2-6, with D unclear. In germline, CDR1 is SQVTM, CDR2 ANQGSEA. Trimming took off 6 bases at V and 2 bases at J, with 11 bases between the two ends. The CDR3 covers 14 residues. The CDR3: CSVRPVAGANVLTF. CDR3 nucleotide sequence: TGCAGCGTCCGCCCTGTGGCTGGGGCCAACGTCCTGACTTTC.

The V gene is TRBV7-2, the J gene TRBJ2-7; TRBD1 aligns across 7 bases. CDR1 is SGHTA, CDR2 FQGNSA, per germline. J was trimmed by 6 bases and V by 4 bases; bases with no gene match: 9. This CDR3 contains 14 residues. The chain's CDR3 is CASSSTFPGGEQYF. CDR3 sequence (DNA): TGTGCCAGCAGCTCAACTTTCCCAGGGGGCGAGCAGTACTTC.

This clonotype was recorded a few times. V and J are TRBV13 and TRBJ2-5; possibly TRBD2 for D (6 bases). The V gene lost 8 bases and the J gene lost 5 bases, with 12 bases spanning the gap. CDR3 length equals 12 residues. CDR1 is PRHDT, CDR2 FYEKMQ, per germline (reference sequence). The CDR3 DNA follows: TGTGCCAGCGGACGGGGGTGGGAGACCCAGTACTTC. Protein product: CASGRGWETQYF.

The sample holds a few counts of this clonotype. The chain links TRBV5-1 to TRBJ2-7; no definite D call. The J call could be wrong; TRBJ2-5 is a better fit for the DNA end. The CDR3 has 14 residues. In germline, CDR1 is SGHRS, CDR2 YFSETQ. For the CDR3, the DNA is TGCGCCAGCAGCTTGGCTAGGTGGCAAGAGACCCAGTACTTC. Its protein product is CASSLARWQETQYF.

In its sample, this clonotype was seen a few times. This chain links TRBV6-2 or TRBV6-3 with TRBJ2-3, with 13 bases aligning to TRBD2. Germline lookup yields CDR1 MNHEY and CDR2 SVGEGT. The CDR3 totals 19 residues. The V segment lost 6 bases and the J segment 4 bases; nucleotides outside the gene matches: 16. CDR3 sequence (DNA): TGTGCCAGCAGCTCCGGGACTAGCGGGGTTAACCGGCGGGCAGATACGCAGTATTTT. Residues: CASSSGTSGVNRRADTQYF.

The chain couples TRBV4-2 to TRBJ2-2; perhaps TRBD2 as D (5 bases). V lost 1 base and J lost 7, with 7 bases in between. The CDR3 is 13 amino acids. Germline CDR1 reads LGHNA; CDR2 reads YNFKEQ. This CDR3 is CASSQGEYGELFF. The DNA of the CDR3 is TGTGCCAGCAGCCAAGGGGAGTACGGGGAGCTGTTTTTT.

The gene calls are TRBV7-6 and TRBJ2-5; 11 nucleotides line up with TRBD1. CDR3 length: 19 residues. The V and J ends lost 2 bases and 1 base, in that order; junction bases with no gene match: 12. Germline CDR1 and CDR2: SGHVS and FNYEAQ. CDR3 in DNA: TGTGCCAGCAGCTTAACAGGACAGGGGGCCTACCGGAGCCAAGAGACCCAGTACTTC. Translated: CASSLTGQGAYRSQETQYF.

This clonotype has more than one count but fewer than ten. CDR3 protein: CASSLDPTRTDTQYF. CDR3 in DNA: TGTGCCAGCAGCTTAGATCCTACCCGCACAGATACGCAGTATTTT. The chain is built from TRBV11-2 and TRBJ2-3; D is unclear. Germline V gene lookup returns CDR1 SGHAT and CDR2 FQNNGV. The V end was cut by 0 bases, the J end by 1 base, with 8 bases between. This CDR3 comprises 15 residues.

V gene TRBV7-3 combines with J gene TRBJ1-2, with D hard to call. The CDR3 loop spans 13 amino acids. From germline, CDR1 is SGHTA and CDR2 FQGTGA. V dropped 2 bases and J dropped 8 bases, with 12 bases sitting between them. CDR3 nucleotide sequence: TGTGCCAGCAGCTTAGCCCCTGGCCAGGGCTACACCTTC. Protein sequence: CASSLAPGQGYTF.

The V gene is TRBV11-3, the J gene TRBJ2-3; D ambiguous. Per the germline V gene, CDR1 is SGHNT and CDR2 is YENEEA. V was pared by 2 bases and J by 1 base, with 10 bases between. This CDR3 has 15 residues. The CDR3 region has the DNA TGTGCCAGCAGCTTATCCGGGTCCCGCACAGATACGCAGTATTTT. Its protein product is CASSLSGSRTDTQYF. Complete variable domain (other parts from reference TRBV11-3 and TRBJ2-3): EAGVVQSPRYKIIEKKQPVAFWCNPISGHNTLYWYLQNLGQGPELLIRYENEEAVDDSQLPKDRFSAERLKGVDSTLKIQPAELGDSAVYLCASSLSGSRTDTQYFGPGTRLTVL.

This clonotype was counted ten times or more. The chain combines TRBV12-3 or TRBV12-4 with TRBJ2-5, with no clear D. Trimming pared 1 base from V and 5 bases from J, leaving 11 bases between. CDR3 length equals 14 residues. For the CDR3, the DNA is TGTGCCAGCAGTTTAGGTGGTGGTCCGGAGACCCAGTACTTC. It specifies CASSLGGGPETQYF.

The chain recombines TRBV11-2 with TRBJ2-5; D not resolved. Per germline, CDR1 SGHAT and CDR2 FQNNGV. Trimming took off 0 bases at V and 1 base at J, with 9 bases between the two ends. This CDR3 is built from 15 residues. The CDR3 sequence: CASSLDSVAQETQYF. The CDR3 nucleotides read TGTGCCAGCAGCTTAGACAGCGTTGCCCAAGAGACCCAGTACTTC.

The chain combines TRBV30 with TRBJ1-2; maybe TRBD1 (6 bases). The CDR3 covers 16 residues. The germline V gene has CDR1 GTSNPN and CDR2 SVGIG (reference sequence). Trimming pared 0 bases from V and 8 bases from J, leaving 22 bases between. CDR3 nucleotide sequence: TGTGCCTGGAGTGTCCGTCTTTCTAGGGGGAGCGGAGGCTACACCTTC. Protein product: CAWSVRLSRGSGGYTF. Variable domain in full (rest from reference TRBV30 and TRBJ1-2): SQTIHQWPATLVQPVGSPLSLECTVEGTSNPNLYWYRQAAGRGLQLLFYSVGIGQISSEVPQNLSASRPQDRQFILSSKKLLLSDSGFYLCAWSVRLSRGSGGYTFGSGTRLTVV.

This clonotype was seen only a few times. The V gene is TRBV21-1, the J gene TRBJ1-4. TRBV21-1 is recorded as a pseudogene. The CDR3 spans 16 residues. The CDR3 bases are TGTGCCAGCAGCAATCTATGCGGCGCAACTAATGAAAAACTGTTTTTT. Protein sequence: CASSNLCGATNEKLFF.

This chain links TRBV28 with TRBJ2-3, with D possibly matching TRBD1 (6 bases). The CDR3 extends over 14 amino acids. Germline CDR1 and CDR2: MDHEN and SYDVKM. Trimming removed 2 bases from V and 6 bases from J, with 12 bases in between. CDR3 amino acids: CASSLPAGVDTQYF. The DNA for the CDR3 is TGTGCCAGCAGTTTACCGGCAGGGGTCGATACGCAGTATTTT.

This clonotype was picked up a small number of times. The rearrangement links TRBV12-3 or TRBV12-4 to TRBJ1-3; 8 nucleotides match TRBD1. After removal of 3 bases from V and 0 bases from J, the junction contained 4 bases not matched to a gene. This CDR3 comprises 16 residues. The CDR3 spells CASSLDRAYSGNTIYF. In nucleotides, the CDR3 is TGTGCCAGCAGTTTGGACAGGGCGTACTCTGGAAACACCATATATTTT.

The chain is built from TRBV7-9 and TRBJ2-5, with 9 bases that match TRBD1. The germline gives CDR1 SEHNR, CDR2 FQNEAQ (reference sequence). The V segment lost 4 bases and the J segment 3 bases; nucleotides outside the gene matches: 3. The CDR3 length is 14 residues. The CDR3 nucleotides are TGTGCCAGCAGCTCACAGGGGGCAAAAGAGACCCAGTACTTC. This codes for CASSSQGAKETQYF.

This clonotype came up a few times. The chain couples TRBV29-1 to TRBJ1-1; D is undetermined. The germline V gene has CDR1 SQVTM and CDR2 ANQGSEA. The CDR3 loop spans 13 amino acids. With 4 bases removed from V and 7 bases from J, the gap between germline ends came to 16 bases. CDR3 nucleotides: TGCAGCGTTGGTCCCGGGGTAGGAGGTGAAGCTTTCTTT. Amino acids: CSVGPGVGGEAFF.